The 11 T cell receptor beta chains in this list originate from one sample, sequenced in a study of T cell responses to AZD1222 COVID-19 vaccine. Assay used: immunoSEQ multiplex PCR; TCRdb lists only in-frame clones, some missing. In the table there are about 88,000 clones, 90% to 95% of which are singletons. The material was peripheral blood, obtained on day 0 of MenACWY control vaccination. The source of these receptors is an adult in good health.

The genes are TRBV6-5 and TRBJ2-2, with TRBD2 matching 10 bases. The CDR3 spans 16 residues. V lost 2 bases and J lost 1; bases outside the gene matches: 1. Germline CDR1 reads MNHEY; CDR2 reads SVGAGI. The CDR3: CASSYGLAVNTGELFF. Written as DNA, the CDR3 is TGTGCCAGCAGTTACGGACTAGCGGTGAACACCGGGGAGCTGTTTTTT.

The CDR3 sequence: CASSVAPWGRATGELFF. CDR3 nucleotides: TGTGCCAGCAGCGTAGCCCCCTGGGGGAGGGCCACCGGGGAGCTGTTTTTT. The V and J genes are TRBV9 and TRBJ2-2; 7 bases map to TRBD2. Trimming cost V 0 bases and J 4 bases; bases outside gene matches: 9. Germline CDR1 SGDLS, CDR2 YYNGEE. There are 17 residues in the CDR3. Variable domain in full (rest from reference TRBV9 and TRBJ2-2): DSGVTQTPKHLITATGQRVTLRCSPRSGDLSVYWYQQSLDQGLQFLIQYYNGEERAKGNILERFSAQQFPDLHSELNLSSLELGDSALYFCASSVAPWGRATGELFFGEGSRLTVL.

The rearrangement joins TRBV5-4 to TRBJ1-1; 8 bases line up with TRBD1. The CDR3 has 16 amino acids. Germline-derived CDR1 and CDR2 are SGHNT and YYREEE (reference sequence). Unmatched junction bases numbered 13, after V lost 5 bases and J lost 4 bases. CDR3 DNA sequence: TGTGCCAGCAGGTACGGGGCAGGGGGCTCAGGCACTGAAGCTTTCTTT. Translated, it gives CASRYGAGGSGTEAFF. The full variable domain, with the rest looked up from reference TRBV5-4 and TRBJ1-1, is ETGVTQSPTHLIKTRGQQVTLRCSSQSGHNTVSWYQQALGQGPQFIFQYYREEENGRGNFPPRFSGLQFPNYSSELNVNALELDDSALYLCASRYGAGGSGTEAFFGQGTRLTVV.

The J gene is TRBJ1-2, the V gene TRBV19; D unresolved. Trimming cost V 7 bases and J 2 bases, with 5 bases left between them. The CDR3 totals 11 residues. Germline-derived CDR1 and CDR2 are LNHDA and SQIVND (reference sequence). The CDR3 loop reads CASKQNYGYTF. CDR3 nucleotide sequence: TGTGCCAGTAAGCAGAACTATGGCTACACCTTC. The variable domain in full, completed from reference TRBV19 and TRBJ1-2, reads DGGITQSPKYLFRKEGQNVTLSCEQNLNHDAMYWYRQDPGQGLRLIYYSQIVNDFQKGDIAEGYSVSREKKESFPLTVTSAQKNPTAFYLCASKQNYGYTFGSGTRLTVV.

This clone was recorded once. V usage is TRBV12-3 or TRBV12-4 and J usage is TRBJ2-5, with TRBD2 matching over 7 bases. This CDR3 contains 13 residues. Unmatched junction bases numbered 4, after V lost 4 bases and J lost 5 bases. CDR3 in amino acids: CASSWGEGETQYF. The CDR3 DNA sequence: TGTGCCAGCAGTTGGGGGGAGGGGGAGACCCAGTACTTC.

The genes are TRBV11-2 and TRBJ2-2; 7 nucleotides line up with TRBD1. Trimming removed 5 bases from V and 4 bases from J; junction bases left unmatched: 4. This CDR3 is 14 amino acids long. Per the germline V gene, CDR1 is SGHAT and CDR2 is FQNNGV. The CDR3 is CASSLGQITGELFF. Here the CDR3 DNA reads TGTGCCAGCAGCCTGGGACAGATCACCGGGGAGCTGTTTTTT.

This clone was recorded only once. The J gene is TRBJ1-1, the V gene TRBV5-4, with 8 positions matching TRBD1. Germline V lookup: CDR1 SGHNT, CDR2 YYREEE (reference sequence). The CDR3 sequence is 14 residues long. Unmatched junction bases numbered 5, after V lost 4 bases and J lost 3 bases. DNA for the CDR3: TGTGCCAGCAGCCCCCCGGACAGGGACACTGAAGCTTTCTTT. Translated, it gives CASSPPDRDTEAFF.

The V and J genes are TRBV11-2 and TRBJ1-3; D is possibly TRBD1 (5 bases). Deletions cut 5 bases from V and 3 bases from J, with 11 bases between. CDR3 length: 14 residues. CDR1 and CDR2 (germline): SGHAT, FQNNGV. The CDR3 nucleotides are TGTGCCAGCAGCGTAGGGGATAGTGGAAACACCATATATTTT. Protein sequence: CASSVGDSGNTIYF.

The gene calls are TRBV6-2 or TRBV6-3 and TRBJ2-1, with 9 bases fitting TRBD2. This CDR3 has 16 amino acids. The V and J ends lost 6 bases and 2 bases, in that order; junction bases with no gene match: 8. Germline V gene data show CDR1 as MNHEY and CDR2 as SVGEGT. The CDR3 sequence: CASSTTSGYPYNEQFF. CDR3 coding DNA: TGTGCCAGCAGCACCACTAGCGGGTACCCCTACAATGAGCAGTTCTTC.

The chain links TRBV28 to TRBJ1-2; the D gene is possibly TRBD1 (6 bases). Trimming pared 5 bases from V and 1 base from J, leaving 14 bases between. This CDR3 has 15 residues. Germline V gene sequence: CDR1 MDHEN, CDR2 SYDVKM. CDR3 sequence reads: CASSLGTPLNYGYTF. For the CDR3, the DNA is TGTGCCAGCAGTCTAGGGACACCCCTTAACTATGGCTACACCTTC.

This clone was picked up a small number of times. V is TRBV5-1 and J is TRBJ2-1; D not resolved. Germline V gene data show CDR1 as SGHRS and CDR2 as YFSETQ. This CDR3 is built from 14 residues. V lost 4 bases and J 6 bases, leaving 14 bases between the germline ends. CDR3 DNA sequence: TGCGCCAGCAGCCCGGGTCCCTCCATCAATGAGCAGTTCTTC. Amino acid sequence: CASSPGPSINEQFF.